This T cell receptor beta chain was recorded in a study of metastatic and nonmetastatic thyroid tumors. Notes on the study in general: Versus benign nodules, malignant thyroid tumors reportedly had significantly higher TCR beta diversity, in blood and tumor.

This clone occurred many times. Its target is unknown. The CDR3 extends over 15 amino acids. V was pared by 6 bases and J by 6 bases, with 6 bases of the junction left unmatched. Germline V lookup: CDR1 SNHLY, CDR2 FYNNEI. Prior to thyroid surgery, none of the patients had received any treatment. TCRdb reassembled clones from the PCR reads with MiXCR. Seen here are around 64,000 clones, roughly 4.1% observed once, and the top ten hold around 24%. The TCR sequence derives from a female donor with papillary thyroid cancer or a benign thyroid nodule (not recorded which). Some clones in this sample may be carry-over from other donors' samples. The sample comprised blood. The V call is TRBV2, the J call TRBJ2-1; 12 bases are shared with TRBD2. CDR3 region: CASRTPSGRGNEQFF. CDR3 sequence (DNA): TGTGCCAGCAGGACCCCTAGCGGGAGGGGCAATGAGCAGTTCTTC.